The 3 T cell receptor beta chains presented below share a single source sample, sequenced in a study of OX40 agonist ivuxolimab in advanced cancers. Assay: immunoSEQ multiplex PCR; the TCRdb copy retains only in-frame clones and omits some. The sample lists over 90,000 clones, almost 90% seen once, with approximately 0.16% in the top ten. Sample: CD4+ or CD8+ T cells sorted from blood, taken in a trial of the OX40 agonist ivuxolimab. The receptors shown here come from an adult with an advanced solid tumor such as melanoma, head and neck, liver or kidney cancer.

The chain recombines TRBV20-1 with TRBJ2-5, with a tentative D call TRBD2 (6 bases). Looked up from germline, CDR1 is DFQATT and CDR2 is SNEGSKA (reference sequence). The CDR3 is 11 amino acids. In nucleotides, the CDR3 is TGCACGGGACTGCTTAAAGAGACCCAGTACTTC. Its translation is CTGLLKETQYF.

The rearrangement joins TRBV10-3 to TRBJ1-2; D not certain. CDR1 ENHRY and CDR2 SYGVKD come from the germline V gene. The CDR3 spans 13 residues. V lost 6 bases to trimming and J lost 1 base, with 9 bases between them. CDR3 residues: CAISETINYGYTF. CDR3 bases: TGTGCCATCAGCGAGACTATTAACTATGGCTACACCTTC.

This chain joins TRBV27 and TRBJ2-3; TRBD2 matches 11 bases. The CDR3 is 17 amino acids. Germline lookup yields CDR1 MNHEY and CDR2 SMNVEV (reference sequence). Unmatched junction bases numbered 11, after V lost 7 bases and J lost 2 bases. CDR3 nucleotides: TGTGCCAGCACCGAGACTAGCGGGATAGGGACCACAGATACGCAGTATTTT. This translates into CASTETSGIGTTDTQYF.